This T cell receptor beta chain was observed in a study of cytomegalovirus exposure and HLA in healthy donors. Notes on the study in general: Being indistinguishable, some V segments were excluded, TRBV6-2 and TRBV6-3 among them. Later analysis associated a missense DCLRE1C variant with TCR beta V- and J-gene trimming.

PCR used 60 Vbeta primers and 13 Jbeta primers. TCRdb's copy holds only in-frame clones and misses some; the assay was immunoSEQ multiplex PCR. This repertoire comprises about 150,000 clones; its ten largest clones make up 1.5% to 2%. On this clone: No antigen is known for it.

Germline-derived CDR1 and CDR2 are SGHRS and YFSETQ. CDR3 size: 12 residues. V was pared by 4 bases and J by 6 bases, with 1 base of the junction left unmatched. The clonotype was recovered from a woman in her fifties or sixties in good health and CMV-seronegative. Material: PBMCs. This chain links TRBV5-1 with TRBJ1-1, with 9 bases aligning to TRBD1. The CDR3 nucleotides read TGCGCCAGCAGCACAGGGGGCGCTGAAGCTTTCTTT. It codes for CASSTGGAEAFF.